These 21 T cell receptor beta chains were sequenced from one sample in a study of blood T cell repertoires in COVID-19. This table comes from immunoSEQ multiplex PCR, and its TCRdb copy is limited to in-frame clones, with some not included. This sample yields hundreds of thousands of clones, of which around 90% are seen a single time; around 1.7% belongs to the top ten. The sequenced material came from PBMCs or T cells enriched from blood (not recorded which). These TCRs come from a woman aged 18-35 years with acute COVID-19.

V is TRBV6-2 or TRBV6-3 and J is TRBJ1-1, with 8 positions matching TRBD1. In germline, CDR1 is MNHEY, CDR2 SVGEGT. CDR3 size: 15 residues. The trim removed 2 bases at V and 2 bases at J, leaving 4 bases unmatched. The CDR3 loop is CASSYGGTGNTEAFF. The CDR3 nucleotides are TGTGCCAGCAGTTACGGTGGGACAGGAAACACTGAAGCTTTCTTT.

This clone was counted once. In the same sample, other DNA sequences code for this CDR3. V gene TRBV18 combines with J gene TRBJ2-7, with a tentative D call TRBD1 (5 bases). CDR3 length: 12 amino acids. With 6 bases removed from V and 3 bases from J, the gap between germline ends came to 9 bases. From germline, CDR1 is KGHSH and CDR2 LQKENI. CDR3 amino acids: CASSPTDYEQYF. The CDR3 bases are TGTGCCAGCTCCCCGACAGACTACGAGCAGTACTTC.

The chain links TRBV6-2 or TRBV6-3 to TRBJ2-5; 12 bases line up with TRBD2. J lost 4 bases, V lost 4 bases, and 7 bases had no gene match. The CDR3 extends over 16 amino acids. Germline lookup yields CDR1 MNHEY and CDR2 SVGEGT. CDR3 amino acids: CASSSPLAGGGETQYF. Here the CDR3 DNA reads TGTGCCAGCAGTTCTCCCCTAGCGGGAGGGGGAGAGACCCAGTACTTC.

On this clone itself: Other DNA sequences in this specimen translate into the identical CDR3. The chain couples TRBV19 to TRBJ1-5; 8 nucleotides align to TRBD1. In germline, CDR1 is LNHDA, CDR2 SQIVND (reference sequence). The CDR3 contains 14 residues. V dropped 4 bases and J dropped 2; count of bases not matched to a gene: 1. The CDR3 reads CASSNRGGNQPQHF. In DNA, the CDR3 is TGTGCCAGTAGTAACAGGGGGGGCAATCAGCCCCAGCATTTT.

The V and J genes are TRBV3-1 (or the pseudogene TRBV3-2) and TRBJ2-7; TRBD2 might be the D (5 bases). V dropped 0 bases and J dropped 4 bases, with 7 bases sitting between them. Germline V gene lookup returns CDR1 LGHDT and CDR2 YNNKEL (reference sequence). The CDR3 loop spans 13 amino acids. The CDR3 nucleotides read TGTGCCAGCAGCCAAGAAGAGGGATACGAGCAGTACTTC. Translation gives CASSQEEGYEQYF.

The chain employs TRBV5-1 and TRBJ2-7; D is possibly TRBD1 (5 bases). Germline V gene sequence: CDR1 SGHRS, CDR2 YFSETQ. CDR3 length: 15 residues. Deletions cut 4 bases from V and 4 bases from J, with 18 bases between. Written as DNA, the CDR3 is TGCGCCAGCAGCACAGACAGTTTTCAAATATACGAGCAGTACTTC. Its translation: CASSTDSFQIYEQYF.

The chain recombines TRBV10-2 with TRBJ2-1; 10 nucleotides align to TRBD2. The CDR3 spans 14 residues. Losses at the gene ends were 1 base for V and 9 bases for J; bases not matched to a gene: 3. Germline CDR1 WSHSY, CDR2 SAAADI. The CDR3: CASSELRLAGEQFF. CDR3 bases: TGCGCCAGCAGTGAGTTGCGACTAGCGGGTGAGCAGTTCTTC.

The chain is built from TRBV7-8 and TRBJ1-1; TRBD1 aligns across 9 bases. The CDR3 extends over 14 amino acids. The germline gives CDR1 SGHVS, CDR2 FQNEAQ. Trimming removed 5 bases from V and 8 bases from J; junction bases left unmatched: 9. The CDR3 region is CASSRGQGTAEAFF. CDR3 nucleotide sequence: TGTGCCAGCAGCCGAGGACAGGGGACCGCAGAAGCTTTCTTT.

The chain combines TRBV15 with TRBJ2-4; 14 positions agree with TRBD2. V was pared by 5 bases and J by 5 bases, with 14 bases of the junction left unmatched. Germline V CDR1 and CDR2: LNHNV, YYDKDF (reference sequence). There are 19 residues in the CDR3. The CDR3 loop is CATSFGLAGGPRLQNIQYF. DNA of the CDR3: TGTGCCACCAGCTTCGGACTAGCGGGAGGTCCCCGACTCCAAAACATTCAGTACTTC.

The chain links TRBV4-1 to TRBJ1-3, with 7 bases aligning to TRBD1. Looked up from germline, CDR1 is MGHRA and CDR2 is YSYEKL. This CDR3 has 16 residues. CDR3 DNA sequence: TGCGCTTCCGGACAGGCCCTAAGGGACTCTGGAAACACCATATATTTT. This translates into CASGQALRDSGNTIYF.

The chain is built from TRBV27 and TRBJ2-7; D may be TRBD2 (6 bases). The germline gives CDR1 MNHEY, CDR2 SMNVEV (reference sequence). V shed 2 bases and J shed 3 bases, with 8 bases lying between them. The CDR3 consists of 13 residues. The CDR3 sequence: CASSLKGGYEQYF. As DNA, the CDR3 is TGTGCCAGCAGTTTAAAGGGAGGCTACGAGCAGTACTTC.

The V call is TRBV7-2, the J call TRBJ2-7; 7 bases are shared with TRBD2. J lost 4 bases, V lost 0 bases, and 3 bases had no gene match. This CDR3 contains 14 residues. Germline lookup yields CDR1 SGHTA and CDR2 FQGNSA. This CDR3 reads CASSLAGAGYEQYF. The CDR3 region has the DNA TGTGCCAGCAGCTTAGCGGGAGCGGGGTACGAGCAGTACTTC.

CDR3 loop: CASSDTTGTSGRGRETQYF. Written as DNA, the CDR3 is TGTGCCAGCAGCGACACTACCGGGACTAGCGGGAGGGGGCGAGAGACCCAGTACTTC. The V and J genes are TRBV11-2 and TRBJ2-5, with 16 nucleotides matching TRBD2. Losses at the gene ends were 5 bases for V and 4 bases for J; bases not matched to a gene: 13. Germline CDR1 reads SGHAT; CDR2 reads FQNNGV. This CDR3 is 19 amino acids long. Full variable domain (remainder filled in from reference TRBV11-2 and TRBJ2-5): EAGVAQSPRYKIIEKRQSVAFWCNPISGHATLYWYQQILGQGPKLLIQFQNNGVVDDSQLPKDRFSAERLKGVDSTLKIQPAKLEDSAVYLCASSDTTGTSGRGRETQYFGPGTRLLVL.

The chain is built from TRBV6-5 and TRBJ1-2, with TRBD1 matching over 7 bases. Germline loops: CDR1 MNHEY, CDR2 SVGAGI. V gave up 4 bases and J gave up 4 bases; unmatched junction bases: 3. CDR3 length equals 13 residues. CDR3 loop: CASSFDRVYGYTF. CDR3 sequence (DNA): TGTGCCAGCAGTTTCGACAGGGTCTATGGCTACACCTTC.

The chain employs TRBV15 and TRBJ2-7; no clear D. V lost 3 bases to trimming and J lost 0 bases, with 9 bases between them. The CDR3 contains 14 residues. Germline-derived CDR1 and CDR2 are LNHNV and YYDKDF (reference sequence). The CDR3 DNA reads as TGTGCCACCAGCAGTACTACCAGCTCCTACGAGCAGTACTTC. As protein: CATSSTTSSYEQYF.

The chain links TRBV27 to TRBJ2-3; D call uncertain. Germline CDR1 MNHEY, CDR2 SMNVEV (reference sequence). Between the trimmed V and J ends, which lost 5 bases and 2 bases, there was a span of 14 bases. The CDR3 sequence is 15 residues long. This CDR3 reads CASSPTTFPTDTQYF. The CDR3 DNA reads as TGTGCCAGCAGTCCCACGACTTTTCCCACAGATACGCAGTATTTT.

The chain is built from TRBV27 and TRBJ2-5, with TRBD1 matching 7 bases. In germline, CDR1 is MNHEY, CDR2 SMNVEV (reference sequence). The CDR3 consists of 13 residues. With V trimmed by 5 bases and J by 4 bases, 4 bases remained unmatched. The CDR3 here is CASSHRGGETQYF. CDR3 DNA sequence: TGTGCCAGCAGTCACAGGGGTGGAGAGACCCAGTACTTC.

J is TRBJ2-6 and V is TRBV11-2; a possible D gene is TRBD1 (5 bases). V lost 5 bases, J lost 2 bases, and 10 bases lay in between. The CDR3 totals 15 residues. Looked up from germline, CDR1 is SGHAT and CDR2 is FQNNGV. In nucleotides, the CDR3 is TGTGCCAGCAGCGATACCAGGGCTGGGGCCAACGTCCTGACTTTC. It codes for CASSDTRAGANVLTF. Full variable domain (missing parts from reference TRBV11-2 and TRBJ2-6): EAGVAQSPRYKIIEKRQSVAFWCNPISGHATLYWYQQILGQGPKLLIQFQNNGVVDDSQLPKDRFSAERLKGVDSTLKIQPAKLEDSAVYLCASSDTRAGANVLTFGAGSRLTVL.

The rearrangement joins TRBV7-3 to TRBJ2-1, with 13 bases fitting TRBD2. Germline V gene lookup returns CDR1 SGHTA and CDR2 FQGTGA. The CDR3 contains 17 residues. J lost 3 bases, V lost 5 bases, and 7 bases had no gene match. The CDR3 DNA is TGTGCCAGCAGCACCTCCGGGACTAGCGGGGTCTACAATGAGCAGTTCTTC. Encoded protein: CASSTSGTSGVYNEQFF.

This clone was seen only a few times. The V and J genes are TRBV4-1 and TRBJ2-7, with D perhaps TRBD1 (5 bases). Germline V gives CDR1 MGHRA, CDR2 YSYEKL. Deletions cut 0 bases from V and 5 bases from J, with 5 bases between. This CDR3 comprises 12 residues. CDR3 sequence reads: CASSQEGDEQYF. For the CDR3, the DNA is TGCGCCAGCAGCCAAGAAGGGGACGAGCAGTACTTC.

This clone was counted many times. The CDR3 coding sequence is TGTGCCAGCAGCTTGGAATTAGCGGGAGGCAGGGAGACCCAGTACTTC. Translated, it gives CASSLELAGGRETQYF. The genes are TRBV5-5 and TRBJ2-5; 10 bases fit TRBD2. The V gene's germline CDR1 is SGHKS and CDR2 YYEKEE (reference sequence). The CDR3 contains 16 residues. The junction had 7 bases not matched to a gene; V was cut back by 0 bases and J by 5 bases.